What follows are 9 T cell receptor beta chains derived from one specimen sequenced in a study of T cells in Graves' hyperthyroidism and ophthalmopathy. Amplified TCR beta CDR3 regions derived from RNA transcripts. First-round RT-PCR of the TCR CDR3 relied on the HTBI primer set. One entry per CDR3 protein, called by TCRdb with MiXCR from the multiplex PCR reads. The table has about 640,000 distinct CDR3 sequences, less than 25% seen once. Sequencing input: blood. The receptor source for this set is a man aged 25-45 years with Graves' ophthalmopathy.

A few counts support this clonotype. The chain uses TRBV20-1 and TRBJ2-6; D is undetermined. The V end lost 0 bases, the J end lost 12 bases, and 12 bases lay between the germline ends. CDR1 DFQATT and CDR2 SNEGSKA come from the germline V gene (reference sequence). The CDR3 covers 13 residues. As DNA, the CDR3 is TGCAGTGCTAGAGATGGTTCGGTTGGCGTCCTGACTTTC. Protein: CSARDGSVGVLTF.

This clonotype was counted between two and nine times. The CDR3 loop is CASRGWIAKNIQYF. The DNA of the CDR3 is TGTGCCAGCAGGGGATGGATAGCCAAAAACATTCAGTACTTC. The chain carries TRBV11-2 and TRBJ2-4; D gene unclear. The CDR3 covers 14 residues. The germline V and J ends were trimmed by 6 bases and 0 bases, with 9 bases remaining between them. The germline gives CDR1 SGHAT, CDR2 FQNNGV.

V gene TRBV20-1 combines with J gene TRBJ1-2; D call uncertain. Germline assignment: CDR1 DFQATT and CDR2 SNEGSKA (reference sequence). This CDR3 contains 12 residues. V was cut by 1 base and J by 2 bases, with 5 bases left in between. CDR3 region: CSARAQNYGYTF. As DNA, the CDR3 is TGCAGTGCTAGAGCCCAAAACTATGGCTACACCTTC.

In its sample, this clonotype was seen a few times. Written as DNA, the CDR3 is TGTGCCAGTAGCTTGACAGTGGGCGAGCAGTACTTC. This encodes CASSLTVGEQYF. The chain carries TRBV19 and TRBJ2-7; TRBD1 might be the D (5 bases). CDR3 length: 12 amino acids. Trimming cost V 6 bases and J 6 bases, with 12 bases left between them. From germline, CDR1 is LNHDA and CDR2 SQIVND (reference sequence). Full variable domain (remainder filled in from reference TRBV19 and TRBJ2-7): DGGITQSPKYLFRKEGQNVTLSCEQNLNHDAMYWYRQDPGQGLRLIYYSQIVNDFQKGDIAEGYSVSREKKESFPLTVTSAQKNPTAFYLCASSLTVGEQYFGPGTRLTVT.

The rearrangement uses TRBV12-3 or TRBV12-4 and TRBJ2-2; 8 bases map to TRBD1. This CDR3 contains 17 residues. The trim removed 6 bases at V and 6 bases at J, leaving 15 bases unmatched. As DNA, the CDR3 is TGTGCCAGCAGGCCAACTCCGGACAGGGTGCAGGCCGGGGAGCTGTTTTTT. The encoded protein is CASRPTPDRVQAGELFF.

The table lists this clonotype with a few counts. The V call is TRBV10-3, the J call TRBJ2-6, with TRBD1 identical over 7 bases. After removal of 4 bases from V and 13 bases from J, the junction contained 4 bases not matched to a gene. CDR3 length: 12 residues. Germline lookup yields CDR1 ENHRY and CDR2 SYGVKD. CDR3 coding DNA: TGTGCCATCAGTGGACAGGGTTGGGTCCTGACTTTC. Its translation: CAISGQGWVLTF.

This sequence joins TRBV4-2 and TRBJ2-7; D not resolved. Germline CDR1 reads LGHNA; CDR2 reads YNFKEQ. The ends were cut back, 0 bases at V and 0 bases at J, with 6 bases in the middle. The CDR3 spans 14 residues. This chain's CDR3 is CASSQEVNSYEQYF. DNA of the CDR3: TGTGCCAGCAGCCAAGAGGTTAACTCCTACGAGCAGTACTTC.

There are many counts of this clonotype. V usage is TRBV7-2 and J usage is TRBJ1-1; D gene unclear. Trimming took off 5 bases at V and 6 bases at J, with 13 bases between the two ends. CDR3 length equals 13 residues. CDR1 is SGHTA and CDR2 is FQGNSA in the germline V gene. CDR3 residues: CASSPSAVAEAFF. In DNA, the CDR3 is TGTGCCAGCAGCCCAAGCGCGGTAGCTGAAGCTTTCTTT. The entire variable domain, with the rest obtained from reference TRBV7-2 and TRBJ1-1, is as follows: GAGVSQSPSNKVTEKGKDVELRCDPISGHTALYWYRQSLGQGLEFLIYFQGNSAPDKSGLPSDRFSAERTGGSVSTLTIQRTQQEDSAVYLCASSPSAVAEAFFGQGTRLTVV.

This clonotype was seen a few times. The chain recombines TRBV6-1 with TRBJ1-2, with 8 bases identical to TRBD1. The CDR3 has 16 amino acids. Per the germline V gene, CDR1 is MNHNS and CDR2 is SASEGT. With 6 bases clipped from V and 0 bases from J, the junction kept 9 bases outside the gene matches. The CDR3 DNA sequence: TGTGCCAGCAGCGCACTACCGGGACAGGCTAACTATGGCTACACCTTC. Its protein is CASSALPGQANYGYTF.